The following is a T cell receptor beta chain sequence with its context. Which antigen it targets is not known. Base qualities were left out, and no much larger clone turns up one base away. Preparation of the library involved PCR. DNA from cultured CD4+ T cells underwent TCR sequencing with the Oncomine TCR Beta short-read assay at the Johns Hopkins FTIC core. Genomic DNA was extracted from the cultured CD4+ T cells with the QIAamp micro DNA kit. The Oncomine TCR Beta libraries from cultured CD4+ T cells were pooled using unique dual indexes and then sequenced on an Illumina iSeq 100. Under the source paper's analysis protocol: Non-productive sequences were removed, and CDR3s that did not start with C, did not end with F or W, or were shorter than 7 amino acids were discarded. Antigen-specific clonotypes were identified using the MANAFEST web application through comparison of peptide-stimulated wells with reference and other culture wells. To be called positive, a clone needed an FDR below 0.05, an odds ratio above 5, and a productive frequency above 0.1% in at least two of three replicate wells. Cross-reactive clonotypes were defined as significantly expanded in both SARS-CoV-2 spike wells and at least one common cold coronavirus spike condition. Levenshtein distances (stringdist) and unrooted phylogenetic trees (ape) in R version 3.6.1 were used to assess CDR3 homology. Using fastp trimming at Q25 and MiXCR clonotype assembly, TCRdb reanalyzed the public sequencing data and kept in-frame beta chains. Under each unique CDR3 protein, matching rows form one entry showing the most common genes and DNA. V and J calls and clone size were set by TCRdb, not the authors. The table for this sample lists 9,500 to 12,000 distinct CDR3 sequences; under 45% of them were counted only once. The top ten clones comprise approximately 15% of the sample.

The sample is drawn from a study of vaccination and CD4 T cells after COVID-19 (dated by TCRdb to 2021 to 2024). Turning to the overall study: In the convalescent cohort there were six males and four females, among whom were two Hispanic individuals, seven Caucasians, two Asians and one multiracial person. Post-COVID blood samples were collected from convalescent patients a median of roughly 100 days after diagnosis, with a range of roughly 35 to 180 days. Control cultures received a CEFX viral epitope pool as the positive control, an HIV-1 Nef peptide pool as the negative control, or no peptide. Post-vaccine blood samples were taken a median of approximately 76 days after the second vaccine dose, with a range of roughly 13 to 250 days. Overlapping spike peptide pools from SARS-CoV-2 and from the common cold coronaviruses HCoV-NL63, HCoV-OC43 and HCoV-229E were used as culture stimuli. Participants received two doses of either the Pfizer-BioNTech BNT162b2 vaccine (n=8) or the Moderna mRNA-1273 vaccine (n=2). At the TCR clonotype level, an earlier paper using these donors assessed memory CD4+ T cell crossreactivity between SARS-CoV-2 and common cold coronavirus spike proteins. In 10 COVID-19 convalescent patients and a handful of infection-naive healthy vaccine recipients, researchers compared the spike-specific CD4+ TCR repertoire from before mRNA vaccination with the repertoire from after. The full study reports these points: Only a relatively small number of convalescent patients were included in the study, and early timepoints following natural infection were not analyzed. Of the vaccine-specific clones found in convalescent patients, nearly all (304 of 307) were mono-reactive for SARS-CoV-2 spike instead of being cross-reactive with common cold coronaviruses. In convalescent patients, a median 86.3% of post-vaccine SARS-CoV-2-reactive clones were detected only after vaccination, and vaccine-specific priming was suggested by this finding. The median number of SARS-CoV-2-reactive clonotypes rose from 20 to 25 after infection to some 37 after vaccination, but the change was not significant.

The intended sense of this specimen's treatment or condition label: roughly ten-day PBMC culture with coronavirus spike peptide pools or control peptides (ViraFEST assay). CD4+ T cells from unexposed donors were collected before the COVID-19 pandemic (2011-2018). The ViraFEST assay was used in the study, in which antigen-specific T cells were expanded with peptide pools and expanded clonotypes were subsequently identified by TCR sequencing. Approximately 2.1 million PBMCs per well were cultured in IMDM with approximately 5% human AB serum and approximately 10 IU/ml IL-2, plus 10 ug/ml peptide pools. Half of the culture medium was replaced with fresh IL-2-containing medium on days 3 and 7. After 9 to 10 days of culture, CD4+ T cells were isolated by negative selection using the EasySep CD4+ T cell isolation kit. As cell numbers permitted, CD4+ T cells from unexposed donors were tested for reactivity to SARS-CoV-2 S and N and to four common cold coronavirus spike pools. Ficoll-Paque Plus gradient centrifugation was used to isolate PBMCs from whole blood, and the isolated PBMCs were then either used fresh or cryopreserved at -140C. In general, triplicate wells were set up for every culture condition. Leukapheresis product for the unexposed donors was bought commercially.

V loses 5 bases at its end and J loses 0 bases; junction bases beyond the gene matches: 10. The CDR3 holds 18 amino acids from the cysteine to the phenylalanine. Only the CDR3 region is kept as DNA, spanning 54 bases read in frame from base 1. From the germline V gene, CDR1 is MDHEN and CDR2 is SYDVKM. The clonotype originates from a human donor in good health. Sequenced sample: CD4+ T cells from blood, cultured in vitro. Recombination joined TRBV28 with TRBJ2-6; TRBD1 aligns with 7 central bases. The nucleotide sequence is TGTGCCAGCAGTCAGGACAGGTTGGGTTCCTCTGGGGCCAACGTCCTGACTTTC. Its protein reads: CASSQDRLGSSGANVLTF. Outside the CDR3, residues come from the reference TRBV28 and TRBJ2-6 proteins, so the full variable domain is: DVKVTQSSRYLVKRTGEKVFLECVQDMDHENMFWYRQDPGLGLRLIYFSYDVKMKEKGDIPEGYSVSREKKERFSLILESASTNQTSMYLCASSQDRLGSSGANVLTFGAGSRLTVL.